Listed below are T cell receptor beta chains from one sample, sequenced in a study of T cell clones after liver transplantation. Sequencing was performed with immunoSEQ multiplex PCR; in TCRdb, only in-frame clones are kept and a portion is missing. The repertoire holds some 120,000 clones, with around nine tenths as singletons. Specimen: CD4+ T cells from blood, collected 12 months after liver transplant. The receptors here all came from a human patient who received a liver transplant. Among the T cells, some may be from the graft donor. Each CDR3 is given with its conserved first and last residue. The D gene is left open where the match is weak. Expanded clones are given a class, and other clones once, few, many or no size at all.

V gene	J gene	clone size	D gene	CDR3 protein	CDR3 DNA
TRBV4-2	TRBJ2-1	NA	NA	CASSQDGTYNEQFF	TGTGCCAGCAGCCAAGATGGCACCTACAATGAGCAGTTCTTC
TRBV6-5	TRBJ2-1	once	NA	CASSYGSPTEQFF	TGTGCCAGCAGTTACGGGAGTCCCACTGAGCAGTTCTTC
TRBV11-3	TRBJ2-3	NA	NA	CASSGGGASTDTQYF	TGTGCCAGCAGCGGCGGAGGAGCCAGCACAGATACGCAGTATTTT
TRBV9	TRBJ1-1	NA	NA	CASSVATPGTMNTEAFF	TGTGCCAGCAGCGTGGCAACCCCCGGGACAATGAACACTGAAGCTTTCTTT
TRBV7-8	TRBJ1-5	NA	NA	CASSNAARGDSNQPQHF	TGTGCCAGCAGCAACGCAGCGCGGGGTGATAGCAATCAGCCCCAGCATTTT
TRBV9	TRBJ1-2	few	NA	CASSPRGEDYGYTF	TGTGCCAGCAGCCCACGGGGGGAAGACTATGGCTACACCTTC
TRBV30	TRBJ2-6	NA	NA	CAWGRGLAGYSGANVLTF	TGTGCCTGGGGGAGGGGGCTAGCGGGCTACTCTGGGGCCAACGTCCTGACTTTC
TRBV9	TRBJ2-3	NA	NA	CASSKQGTQYF	TGTGCCAGCAGCAAACAGGGCACGCAGTATTTT
TRBV19	TRBJ2-3	NA	TRBD2	CASSISGRADTQYF	TGTGCCAGTAGTATCAGCGGGAGGGCGGATACGCAGTATTTT
TRBV7-9	TRBJ2-1	NA	NA	CASSLAESEQFF	TGTGCCAGCAGCTTAGCGGAGTCAGAGCAGTTCTTC
TRBV5-1	TRBJ2-7	NA	TRBD2	CASSFGGPASQRGTYEQYF	TGCGCCAGCAGCTTTGGGGGCCCTGCGAGCCAGCGGGGGACCTACGAGCAGTACTTC
TRBV25-1	TRBJ1-3	NA	NA	CASSDRGNTIYF	TGTGCCAGCAGTGACCGGGGGAACACCATATATTTT
TRBV28	TRBJ1-1	NA	NA	CASSPPGRGTEAFF	TGTGCCAGCAGTCCCCCAGGGAGGGGCACTGAAGCTTTCTTT
TRBV18	TRBJ1-1	NA	NA	CASSPLSGYTEAFF	TGTGCCAGCTCACCACTCTCAGGGTACACTGAAGCTTTCTTT
TRBV2	TRBJ2-3	NA	TRBD2	CASGGLAGIDTQYF	TGTGCCAGCGGCGGACTAGCGGGAATAGATACGCAGTATTTT
TRBV2	TRBJ2-6	few	TRBD1	CASTRGQGLGSGANVLTF	TGTGCCAGCACGCGAGGACAGGGTTTGGGCTCTGGGGCCAACGTCCTGACTTTC
TRBV7-3	TRBJ1-1	NA	NA	CASSLYRETEAFF	TGTGCCAGCAGCCTATACAGGGAAACTGAAGCTTTCTTT
TRBV4-3	TRBJ1-4	NA	TRBD1	CASSLTRGPNEKLFF	TGCGCCAGCAGCCTTACCAGGGGGCCGAATGAAAAACTGTTTTTT
TRBV7-2	TRBJ1-1	NA	NA	CASSLEGPSGTEAFF	TGTGCCAGCAGCTTAGAGGGGCCCTCGGGGACTGAAGCTTTCTTT
TRBV28	TRBJ2-6	NA	NA	CAVSVSGANVLTF	TGTGCCGTATCAGTTTCTGGGGCCAACGTCCTGACTTTC
TRBV11-3	TRBJ1-3	NA	NA	CASSLVSSTGNTIYF	TGTGCCAGCAGCTTAGTCAGCAGCACGGGAAACACCATATATTTT
TRBV7-9	TRBJ2-1	NA	TRBD1	CASSRGQGVHTEQFF	TGTGCCAGCAGCCGGGGACAGGGTGTACATACTGAGCAGTTCTTC
TRBV5-8	TRBJ2-1	NA	NA	CASSLLGSSYNEQFF	TGTGCCAGCAGCTTATTGGGTAGCTCCTACAATGAGCAGTTCTTC
TRBV9	TRBJ2-2	NA	NA	CASARQTDGELFF	TGTGCCAGCGCCCGCCAGACGGACGGGGAGCTGTTTTTT
TRBV21-1	TRBJ2-7	NA	NA	CASPPIPGQGFHEQYF	TGTGCCAGCCCCCCTATCCCGGGACAGGGGTTTCACGAGCAGTACTTC
TRBV28	TRBJ2-7	NA	TRBD2	CASSYQRGNAYEQYF	TGTGCCAGCAGTTACCAGCGGGGTAACGCCTACGAGCAGTACTTC
TRBV7-2	TRBJ2-2	NA	NA	CASSLRTGNTGELFF	TGTGCCAGCAGCCTCCGGACGGGGAACACCGGGGAGCTGTTTTTT
TRBV10-2	TRBJ2-7	NA	TRBD2	CASSEPRGLADQSSYEQYF	TGCGCCAGCAGTGAGCCGAGGGGACTAGCGGATCAGAGCTCCTACGAGCAGTACTTC
TRBV7-8	TRBJ1-5	NA	NA	CASTGQLDQPQHF	TGTGCCAGCACCGGACAGCTAGATCAGCCCCAGCATTTT
TRBV11-3	TRBJ1-4	NA	TRBD1	CASSLTGGINEKLFF	TGTGCCAGCAGCCTGACAGGGGGGATTAATGAAAAACTGTTTTTT
TRBV4-1	TRBJ1-2	NA	NA	CASSQDRFTHGYTF	TGCGCCAGCAGCCAAGATCGGTTTACACATGGCTACACCTTC
TRBV27	TRBJ1-2	NA	NA	CASSFPRPVRGSHGYTF	TGTGCCAGCAGTTTCCCCCGGCCAGTTAGAGGGTCCCATGGCTACACCTTC
TRBV15	TRBJ2-1	NA	NA	CATSRSFGTPSYNEQFF	TGTGCCACCAGCAGATCCTTCGGGACGCCCTCCTACAATGAGCAGTTCTTC
TRBV28	TRBJ2-1	once	NA	CASSLTNEQFF	TGTGCCAGCAGTTTAACGAATGAGCAGTTCTTC
TRBV7-6	TRBJ2-5	once	NA	CASSLLLSGTQYF	TGTGCCAGCAGCTTACTCCTCTCGGGGACCCAGTACTTC
TRBV11-3	TRBJ2-7	NA	NA	CASSQGGTSYEQYF	TGTGCCAGCAGCCAAGGCGGAACCTCCTACGAGCAGTACTTC
TRBV7-6	TRBJ2-7	NA	TRBD1	CASSTRSGQAHEQYF	TGTGCCAGCAGCACACGATCTGGACAGGCCCACGAGCAGTACTTC
TRBV20-1	TRBJ2-5	NA	TRBD2	CSAQLAETQYF	TGCAGTGCGCAACTAGCGGAGACCCAGTACTTC
TRBV21-1	TRBJ1-5	NA	NA	CASSKRLPGGTFSNQPQHF	TGTGCCAGCAGCAAACGGCTTCCAGGGGGTACGTTTAGCAATCAGCCCCAGCATTTT
TRBV10-3	TRBJ2-1	once	TRBD2	CAITILAGEGEQFF	TGTGCCATCACTATACTAGCGGGAGAAGGTGAGCAGTTCTTC
TRBV10-3	TRBJ1-3	once	TRBD1	CAISDGGQGPGNTIYF	TGTGCCATCAGTGACGGGGGACAGGGACCTGGAAACACCATATATTTT
TRBV4-3	TRBJ2-7	NA	TRBD2	CASSRSTSGSTEQYF	TGCGCCAGCAGCCGATCGACTAGCGGGAGTACCGAGCAGTACTTC
TRBV30	TRBJ2-2	NA	NA	CAWSLLGELFF	TGTGCCTGGAGTCTTCTCGGGGAGCTGTTTTTT
TRBV5-4	TRBJ2-2	once	NA	CASRYAGKHNTGELFF	TGTGCCAGCAGATATGCCGGGAAACATAACACCGGGGAGCTGTTTTTT
TRBV14	TRBJ2-5	NA	TRBD2	CASSQGLAGVSRETQYF	TGTGCCAGCAGCCAAGGCCTAGCGGGAGTGTCGAGAGAGACCCAGTACTTC
TRBV7-8	TRBJ1-1	once	NA	CASSYLLDTEAFF	TGTGCCAGCAGCTATTTACTGGACACTGAAGCTTTCTTT
TRBV7-2	TRBJ1-3	NA	NA	CASSSQGSGNTIYF	TGTGCCAGCAGCTCTCAAGGCTCTGGAAACACCATATATTTT
TRBV18	TRBJ2-7	NA	TRBD2	CASSPLAGGSETYEQYF	TGTGCCAGCTCACCACTAGCGGGAGGCTCAGAAACCTACGAGCAGTACTTC
TRBV19	TRBJ2-5	NA	NA	CASSIGLGVDVQETQYF	TGTGCCAGTAGTATAGGGCTGGGGGTGGACGTTCAAGAGACCCAGTACTTC
TRBV29-1	TRBJ2-7	NA	NA	CSVYQINEQYF	TGCAGCGTTTATCAGATTAACGAGCAGTACTTC
TRBV30	TRBJ1-2	NA	TRBD1	CASTGALGYGYTF	TGTGCCTCTACAGGGGCCCTTGGCTATGGCTACACCTTC
TRBV2	TRBJ2-7	once	NA	CASTTRDRLDF	TGTGCCAGCACCACACGGGATAGACTGGACTTC